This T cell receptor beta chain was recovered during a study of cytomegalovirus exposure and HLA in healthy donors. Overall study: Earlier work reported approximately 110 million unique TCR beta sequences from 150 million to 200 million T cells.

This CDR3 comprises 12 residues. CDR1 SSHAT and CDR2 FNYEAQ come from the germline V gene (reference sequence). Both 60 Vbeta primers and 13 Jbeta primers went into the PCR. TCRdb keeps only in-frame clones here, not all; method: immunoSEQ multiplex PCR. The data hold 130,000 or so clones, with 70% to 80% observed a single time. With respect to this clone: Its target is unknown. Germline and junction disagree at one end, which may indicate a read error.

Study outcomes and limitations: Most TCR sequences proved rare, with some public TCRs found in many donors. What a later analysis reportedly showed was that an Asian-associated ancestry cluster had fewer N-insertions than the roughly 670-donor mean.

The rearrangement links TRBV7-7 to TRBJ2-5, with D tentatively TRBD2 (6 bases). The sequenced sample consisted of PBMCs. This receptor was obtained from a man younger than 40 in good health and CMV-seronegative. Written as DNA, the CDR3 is TGTGCTAGCAGCTTAAGCGGGGAGACCCAGTACTTC. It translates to CASSLSGETQYF.